The rows below give T cell receptor beta chains drawn from one sample of a study of blood T cells in healthy people across ages. TCRdb analysed the 5' RACE reads with MiXCR anew, one entry per CDR3 protein. The table includes nearly 800,000 distinct CDR3 sequences, 56% detected once. Sequencing was done on a sample of blood. The receptors were gathered from a man aged 35 to 55 in good health. CDR3s include the opening cysteine and the closing phenylalanine or tryptophan. The D gene is left open where the match is weak. Clone size is given for some rows only: seen once, a few or many times, or a class if the clone is expanded.

TRBV29-1	TRBJ2-6	NA	16	NA	TGCAGCGTTGAAGATCGAAGGTTTGCTGGGGCCAACGTCCTGACTTTC	CSVEDRRFAGANVLTF
TRBV2	TRBJ1-6	NA	15	TRBD1	TGTGCCAGCGACCCCAGGGGGACGGGTCCTTCACCCCTCCACTTT	CASDPRGTGPSPLHF
TRBV7-3	TRBJ2-5	few	16	NA	TGTGCCAGCAGTCGACGCGGGACAATAAATCAAGAGACCCAGTACTTC	CASSRRGTINQETQYF
TRBV27	TRBJ2-3	NA	15	NA	TGTGCCAGCAGTTTTGGTTACGGTGTCACAGATACGCAGTATTTT	CASSFGYGVTDTQYF
TRBV4-2	TRBJ2-1	NA	15	TRBD2	TGTGCCAGCAGCCAAGATCTCCTAGCGGCCTACGAGCAGTTCTTC	CASSQDLLAAYEQFF
TRBV7-2	TRBJ2-1	NA	16	NA	TGTGCCAGCAGGCCAGGGGGCGGGAGCTCCTACAATGAGCAGTTCTTC	CASRPGGGSSYNEQFF
TRBV6-1	TRBJ2-5	few	14	NA	TGTGCCAGCAGTGACGATCAGGGTTGGGAGACCCAGTACTTC	CASSDDQGWETQYF
TRBV7-9	TRBJ2-7	few	16	NA	TGTGCCAGCAGCCGACCACAGGGCCAAAGTACCTACGAGCAGTACTTC	CASSRPQGQSTYEQYF
TRBV3-1	TRBJ2-1	NA	22	TRBD2	TGTGCCAGCAGCCAAGAGGGACAGGACACACTAGCGGGAGGACCCTACCACAATGAGCAGTTCTTC	CASSQEGQDTLAGGPYHNEQFF
TRBV28	TRBJ1-4	NA	13	NA	TGTGCCAGCGCAACAGGCCCCAATGAAAAACTGTTTTTT	CASATGPNEKLFF
TRBV10-3	TRBJ2-7	NA	13	TRBD1	TGTGCCATCAGCGGACAGGGGGCGAACGAGCAGTACTTC	CAISGQGANEQYF
TRBV4-3	TRBJ2-7	few	14	NA	TGCGCCAGCAGCCAAGATAGGGGCCCCTACGAGCAGTACTTC	CASSQDRGPYEQYF
TRBV14	TRBJ2-3	NA	14	NA	TGTGCCAGCAGTCCCGCACGAGAAGGAGATACGCAGTATTTT	CASSPAREGDTQYF
TRBV4-3	TRBJ2-3	NA	15	TRBD2	TGCGCCAGCTCCCCTGCTAGCGGTAGCACAGATACGCAGTATTTT	CASSPASGSTDTQYF
TRBV12-5	TRBJ2-5	NA	12	NA	TGTGCTAGTGGTTTGCTACAAGAGACCCAGTACTTC	CASGLLQETQYF
TRBV27	TRBJ2-3	many	13	NA	TGTGCCAGCAGTTTATCTGGCACAGATACGCAGTATTTT	CASSLSGTDTQYF
TRBV29-1	TRBJ2-7	NA	12	NA	TGCAGCGTTCGGGACACCACCTACGAGCAGTACTTC	CSVRDTTYEQYF
TRBV29-1	TRBJ1-2	NA	13	NA	TGCAGCGTTGATACATGGCAGAACTATGGCTACACCTTC	CSVDTWQNYGYTF
TRBV24-1	TRBJ2-5	NA	14	NA	TGTGCCACCAGTGACACCGGGACCCAAGAGACCCAGTACTTC	CATSDTGTQETQYF
TRBV20-1	TRBJ2-1	NA	13	NA	TGCAGTGCTAGAGGTCAGGGTTACAATGAGCAGTTCTTC	CSARGQGYNEQFF
TRBV3-1	TRBJ2-7	NA	16	NA	TGTGCCAGCAGCCGTCAACAGACCCTCAAGAACTACGAGCAGTACTTC	CASSRQQTLKNYEQYF
TRBV29-1	TRBJ1-2	NA	11	NA	TGCAGCGTTACAGCTAACTATGGCTACACCTTC	CSVTANYGYTF
TRBV4-3	TRBJ2-7	NA	17	TRBD2	TGCGCCAGCAGCCAAGAACGGACTAGCGGAATCCCCTACGAGCAGTACTTC	CASSQERTSGIPYEQYF
TRBV5-1	TRBJ2-7	NA	17	NA	TGCGCCAGCAGCTTTGGGCTCCAGGGAAAAGGCTACTACGAGCAGTACTTC	CASSFGLQGKGYYEQYF
TRBV5-1	TRBJ1-2	NA	15	TRBD1	TGCGCCAGCAGCTTGGTAAATGGACAGGGAGAAGGCTACACCTTC	CASSLVNGQGEGYTF
TRBV6-2/TRBV6-3	TRBJ2-3	few	17	TRBD2	TGTGCCAGCAGCAACCCACAAGGGAGGGCCTCACAAGATACGCAGTATTTT	CASSNPQGRASQDTQYF
TRBV20-1	TRBJ2-7	NA	14	TRBD1	TGCAGTGCTAGTCTAAGGGACAGCTCCTACGAGCAGTACTTC	CSASLRDSSYEQYF
TRBV4-3	TRBJ2-7	few	16	NA	TGCGCCAGCAGCCAAGATAGATCGCAGGGATTCTCGCCGCAGTACTTC	CASSQDRSQGFSPQYF
TRBV28	TRBJ2-5	NA	14	NA	TGTGCCAGCAGTCAGGGGGGGTATGGGGAGACCCAGTACTTC	CASSQGGYGETQYF
TRBV18	TRBJ2-7	NA	15	NA	TGTGCCAGCTCACCATTAGACCTGGTTATCTACGAGCAGTACTTC	CASSPLDLVIYEQYF
TRBV20-1	TRBJ2-3	NA	15	NA	TGCAGTGCTAGAGATCGTGCTGGCGGCACAGATACGCAGTATTTT	CSARDRAGGTDTQYF
TRBV7-2	TRBJ1-6	NA	15	TRBD1	TGTGCCAGCAGCTTATGGGACAGGGGAATGTCACCCCTCCACTTT	CASSLWDRGMSPLHF
TRBV29-1	TRBJ2-5	NA	13	NA	TGCAGCGTTGAAGGGCAGTGGCAGGTGACCCAGTACTTC	CSVEGQWQVTQYF
TRBV24-1	TRBJ2-5	NA	15	TRBD2	TGTGCCACCAGTGAAACCCTAGCGGGACACAATGAGCAGTACTTC	CATSETLAGHNEQYF